Described below is a single T cell receptor beta chain sequence and its context. The antigen remains unidentified. Although they were nominally healthy when sampled, donors likely had unrecorded immune exposures. The sample belongs to a study of cytomegalovirus exposure and HLA in healthy donors. Study-wide context: From 190 million or so T cells, an earlier analysis saw 117 million unique TCR beta sequences.

The CDR3 has 18 residues. Germline V gene lookup returns CDR1 SGDLS and CDR2 YYNGEE. Trimming left V 0 bases short and J 7 bases short, with 23 bases between. Study outcomes and limitations: The study recorded fewer than 200 TCR beta chains that were cytomegalovirus-associated.

Both 60 Vbeta primers and 13 Jbeta primers went into the PCR. The table came from immunoSEQ multiplex PCR; TCRdb's copy has only in-frame clones and leaves some out. The data show approximately 130,000 clones, around 83% seen once. The rearrangement links TRBV9 to TRBJ2-1; D gene uncertain. Sample: PBMCs. This TCR derives from a woman aged 25 to 39 in good health and CMV-seropositive. The CDR3 here is CASSVDGMTLPSGNEQFF. Here the CDR3 DNA reads TGTGCCAGCAGCGTAGATGGTATGACTCTCCCTAGTGGGAATGAGCAGTTCTTC. Using reference TRBV9 and TRBJ2-1 for the parts outside the CDR3, the full variable domain is DSGVTQTPKHLITATGQRVTLRCSPRSGDLSVYWYQQSLDQGLQFLIQYYNGEERAKGNILERFSAQQFPDLHSELNLSSLELGDSALYFCASSVDGMTLPSGNEQFFGPGTRLTVL.